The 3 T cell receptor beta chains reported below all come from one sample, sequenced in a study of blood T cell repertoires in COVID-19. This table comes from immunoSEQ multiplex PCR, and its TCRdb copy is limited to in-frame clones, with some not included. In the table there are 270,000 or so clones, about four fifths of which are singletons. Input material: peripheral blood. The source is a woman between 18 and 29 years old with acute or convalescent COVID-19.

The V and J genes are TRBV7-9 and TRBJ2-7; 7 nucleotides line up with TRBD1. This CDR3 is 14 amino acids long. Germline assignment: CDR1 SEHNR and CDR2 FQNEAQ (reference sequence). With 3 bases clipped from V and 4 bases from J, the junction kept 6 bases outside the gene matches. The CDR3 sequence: CASSLGRQGYEQYF. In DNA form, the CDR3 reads TGTGCCAGCAGCTTGGGTAGACAGGGTTACGAGCAGTACTTC.

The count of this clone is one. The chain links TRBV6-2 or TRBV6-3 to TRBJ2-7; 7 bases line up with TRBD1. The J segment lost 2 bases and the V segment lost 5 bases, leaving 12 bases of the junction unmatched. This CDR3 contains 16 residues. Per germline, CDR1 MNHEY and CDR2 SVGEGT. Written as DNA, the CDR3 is TGTGCCAGCAGTCACCACAGGGGAAAGGGCCCCTACGAGCAGTACTTC. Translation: CASSHHRGKGPYEQYF.

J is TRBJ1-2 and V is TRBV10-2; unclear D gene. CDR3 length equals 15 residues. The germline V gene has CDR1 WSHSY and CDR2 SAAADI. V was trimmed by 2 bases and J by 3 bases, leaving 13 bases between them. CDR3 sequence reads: CASSETRERYYGYTF. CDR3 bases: TGCGCCAGCAGTGAGACCCGGGAGCGGTACTATGGCTACACCTTC.